Detailed here is one T cell receptor beta chain. This record comes from a study of cytomegalovirus exposure and HLA in healthy donors. The ends lost 1 base at V and 1 base at J; junction bases unmatched: 3. Germline V CDR1 and CDR2: SGHRS, YFSETQ. The CDR3 sequence is 16 residues long. This table comes from immunoSEQ multiplex PCR, and its TCRdb copy is limited to in-frame clones, with some not included. The sample shows over 200,000 clones, roughly 91% of them seen only once. This chain uses TRBV5-1 with TRBJ2-1; 9 bases map to TRBD2. This clonotype originated in a woman aged 18-29 years in good health and CMV-seropositive. Material for sequencing was PBMCs. CDR3 region: CASSLLAGASYNEQFF. The CDR3 DNA sequence: TGCGCCAGCAGCTTGTTAGCGGGGGCTTCCTACAATGAGCAGTTCTTC.